Shown below are 14 T cell receptor beta chains from a single sample sequenced in a study of T cells in women clearing cervical HPV infection. Assay used: immunoSEQ multiplex PCR; TCRdb lists only in-frame clones, some missing. This table lists approximately 30,000 clones. The specimen was blood buffy coat. The source is a woman aged 18 to 69 with a cervical HPV16 infection that either progressed to CIN3+ or cleared (not recorded which).

Turning to this clone: The read terminates 3 residues ahead of where the CDR3 ends, so the germline J gene completes it. This chain uses TRBV7-8 with TRBJ1-1; D unresolved. CDR1 SGHVS and CDR2 FQNEAQ come from the germline V gene. This CDR3 is 13 amino acids long. This chain's CDR3 is CASSPGKRRAAFF. The sequenced part of the CDR3 DNA is TGTGCCAGCAGCCCGGGGAAAAGGCGAGCA.

This clone ranks as large (0.1 to 1%) in terms of frequency. The sequence runs out 3 residues before the end of the CDR3; the remainder is reconstructed from the germline J gene. The sample has other DNA sequences that encode this CDR3 too. V gene TRBV18 combines with J gene TRBJ2-4; possible D gene TRBD1, 5 bases. Trimming removed 6 bases at V and 4 bases at J, with 13 bases between. In germline, CDR1 is KGHSH, CDR2 LQKENI. The CDR3 is made up of 14 amino acids. The CDR3 protein is CASSYPGRKNIQYF. The CDR3 bases that were read are TGTGCCAGCTCTTACCCAGGGCGGAAAAACATT.

With respect to this clone: The read ends 3 residues shy of where the CDR3 ends; the end is completed using the germline J gene. The chain recombines TRBV5-6 with TRBJ1-1; maybe TRBD1 (6 bases). Trimming shortened V by 4 bases and J by 0 bases, and 13 bases separated the two germline ends. The CDR3 runs to 15 residues. Germline V gene data show CDR1 as SGHDT and CDR2 as YYEEEE. The CDR3 here is CASSKKDRLNTEAFF. The part of the CDR3 DNA that was read is TGTGCCAGCAGCAAGAAAGACAGGCTGAACACTGAA.

As regards this clone: The read finishes 3 residues shy of the CDR3 end, and the germline J gene is used to complete it. The chain has TRBV2 and TRBJ2-3; maybe TRBD2 (6 bases). Germline lookup yields CDR1 SNHLY and CDR2 FYNNEI. CDR3 length: 12 residues. The DNA read from the CDR3 is TGTGCCAGCGTGGGGCGGGGAGAGACG. Protein product: CASVGRGET. The complete CDR3 sequence is CASVGRGETQYF.

Details on this clone: Read data end 3 residues before the CDR3 end; the end is taken from the germline J gene. This chain uses TRBV5-6 with TRBJ1-6; 7 bases line up with TRBD1. This CDR3 is 15 amino acids long. CDR1 SGHDT and CDR2 YYEEEE come from the germline V gene. The sequenced part of the CDR3 DNA is TGTGCCAGCAGCTTAGTCGACAGGGAGTATGCCCCC. Protein product: CASSLVDREYAP. The full CDR3 protein reads CASSLVDREYAPLHF.

In the case of this clone: The CDR3 end is not reached by the read, which stops 3 residues before it; the germline J gene fills it in. The chain links TRBV10-3 to TRBJ1-3; D gene unclear. This CDR3 is 16 amino acids long. In germline, CDR1 is ENHRY, CDR2 SYGVKD. The V end was cut by 0 bases, the J end by 1 base, with 10 bases between. The covered CDR3 bases are TGTGCCATCAGTGAGTCGGCCGCGGGATCTGGAAACACC. It codes for CAISESAAGSGNT. The CDR3 in full is CAISESAAGSGNTIYF.

A remark on this clone: The CDR3 goes on 3 residues after the read ends, and that part is filled in from the germline J gene. The chain links TRBV4-1 to TRBJ2-7, with 9 bases fitting TRBD2. With V trimmed by 2 bases and J by 3 bases, 5 bases remained unmatched. This CDR3 region has 15 residues. Germline loops: CDR1 MGHRA, CDR2 YSYEKL. The sequenced part of the CDR3 DNA is TGCGCCAGCAGCCAATTAGCGGGAGCTATCTACGAG. The encoded protein is CASSQLAGAIYE. The whole CDR3 region reads CASSQLAGAIYEQYF.

The CDR3 region is CATGFAGTQYF. Incomplete CDR3 DNA: TGTGCCACCGGGTTCGCGGGGACG. J is TRBJ2-3 and V is TRBV19; perhaps TRBD2 as D (6 bases). The read halts 3 residues ahead of the CDR3 end, with the missing end drawn from the germline J gene. The CDR3 runs 11 residues. Germline V gives CDR1 LNHDA, CDR2 SQIVND (reference sequence).

As concerns this clone: The sequenced fragment ends 3 residues before the CDR3 boundary, so the rest is inferred from the germline J gene. V and J are TRBV10-3 and TRBJ2-3; 10 positions agree with TRBD2. With V trimmed by 2 bases and J by 2 bases, 4 bases remained unmatched. Germline V CDR1 and CDR2: ENHRY, SYGVKD. CDR3 length equals 16 residues. The CDR3 loop reads CAISEGLAGATDTQYF. The sequenced part of the CDR3 DNA is TGTGCCATCAGTGAGGGGCTAGCGGGAGCCACAGATACG.

With respect to this clone: The read stops 3 residues short of the end of the CDR3; the missing end is completed from the germline J gene. The chain carries TRBV20-1 and TRBJ2-3; tentatively, D is TRBD1 (5 bases). This CDR3 has 13 amino acids. The V end was cut by 6 bases, the J end by 3 bases, with 13 bases between. Germline loops: CDR1 DFQATT, CDR2 SNEGSKA (reference sequence). The CDR3 DNA, read in part, is TGCAGTGCCCCCATAGGGGATACAGATACG. Translation gives CSAPIGDTDT. The CDR3 reads in full as CSAPIGDTDTQYF.

About this clone: Read sequence stops 3 residues before the CDR3 end, and the germline J gene provides the missing end. V usage is TRBV14 and J usage is TRBJ2-4; 7 bases are shared with TRBD2. Germline V gene sequence: CDR1 SGHDN, CDR2 FVKESK. The CDR3 loop spans 12 amino acids. Trimming removed 5 bases from V and 8 bases from J; junction bases left unmatched: 3. This chain's CDR3 is CASSTRGDIQYF. Incomplete CDR3 DNA: TGTGCCAGCAGCACTCGGGGGGACATT.

CDR3 region: CASSVNRGGNIQYF. The DNA read from the CDR3 is TGTGCCAGCAGTGTCAACAGGGGGGGGAACATT. J is TRBJ2-4 and V is TRBV2; possible D gene TRBD1, 8 bases. The CDR3 goes on 3 residues after the read ends, and that part is filled in from the germline J gene. V lost 4 bases and J 7 bases, leaving 14 bases between the germline ends. The CDR3 runs to 14 residues. CDR1 and CDR2 from the germline V gene are SNHLY and FYNNEI. Variable domain in full (rest from reference TRBV2 and TRBJ2-4): EPEVTQTPSHQVTQMGQEVILRCVPISNHLYFYWYRQILGQKVEFLVSFYNNEISEKSEIFDDQFSVERPDGSNFTLKIRSTKLEDSAMYFCASSVNRGGNIQYFGAGTRLSVL.

As to this clone: Mismatch with germline at one junction end may stem from a read error. Sequencing ends 3 residues short of the CDR3 end; the germline J gene provides the rest. Other DNA sequences within the sample encode an identical CDR3. This chain links TRBV30 with TRBJ1-3, with TRBD1 as a possible D gene (6 bases). Germline CDR1 reads GTSNPN; CDR2 reads SVGIG (reference sequence). The CDR3 covers 16 residues. CDR3 residues: CAWRPQGEGLRNTIYF. The sequenced part of the CDR3 DNA is TGTGCCTGGAGGCCACAGGGTGAGGGCCTACGAAACACA.

Note on this clone: Sequence at one end of the junction differs from germline and may be a read error. The read falls 3 residues short of the CDR3 end, and the missing part is taken from the germline J gene. The rearrangement uses TRBV30 and TRBJ1-3; D unclear. The CDR3 runs to 13 residues. In germline, CDR1 is GTSNPN, CDR2 SVGIG (reference sequence). CDR3 in amino acids: CAWSRDSGNTIYF. Incomplete CDR3 DNA: TGTGCCTGGAGTCGAGACTCTGGAAACACA.